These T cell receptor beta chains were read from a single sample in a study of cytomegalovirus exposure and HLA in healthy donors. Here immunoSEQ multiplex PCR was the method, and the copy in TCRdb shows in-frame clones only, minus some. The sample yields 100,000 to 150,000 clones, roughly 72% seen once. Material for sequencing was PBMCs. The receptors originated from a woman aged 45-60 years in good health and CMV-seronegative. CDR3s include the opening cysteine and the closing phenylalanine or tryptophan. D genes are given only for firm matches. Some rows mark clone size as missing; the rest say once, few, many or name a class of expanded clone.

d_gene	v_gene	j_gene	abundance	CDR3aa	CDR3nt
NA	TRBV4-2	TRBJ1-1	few	CASSQDTANTEAFF	TGTGCCAGCAGCCAAGATACAGCGAACACTGAAGCTTTCTTT
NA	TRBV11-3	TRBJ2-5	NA	CASSLDPKRGETQYF	TGTGCCAGCAGCTTAGATCCTAAGAGGGGGGAGACCCAGTACTTC
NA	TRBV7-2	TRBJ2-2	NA	CASSLGSTGRSTGELFF	TGTGCCAGCAGCTTAGGAAGTACAGGACGGAGCACCGGGGAGCTGTTTTTT
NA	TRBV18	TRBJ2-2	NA	CASSPREGVGELFF	TGTGCCAGCTCACCACGGGAAGGGGTCGGGGAGCTGTTTTTT
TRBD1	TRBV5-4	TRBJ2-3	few	CASSWRSRGSGRDTQYF	TGTGCCAGCAGCTGGCGTAGCAGGGGGAGCGGCAGAGATACGCAGTATTTT
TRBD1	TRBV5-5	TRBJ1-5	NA	CASSQRQGWQPQHF	TGCGCCAGCAGCCAAAGACAGGGCTGGCAGCCCCAGCATTTT
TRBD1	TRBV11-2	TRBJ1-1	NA	CASSLKTGANTEAFF	TGTGCCAGCAGCTTGAAGACAGGGGCGAACACTGAAGCTTTCTTT
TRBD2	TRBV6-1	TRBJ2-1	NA	CASSEEVLGGGLAVYNEQFF	TGTGCCAGCAGTGAAGAGGTTTTAGGCGGGGGACTAGCGGTTTACAATGAGCAGTTCTTC
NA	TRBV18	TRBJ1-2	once	CASSPGQVGYTF	TGTGCCAGCTCACCTGGGCAGGTTGGCTACACCTTC
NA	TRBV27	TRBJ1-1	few	CAAGRQAFF	TGTGCAGCGGGGAGGCAAGCTTTCTTT
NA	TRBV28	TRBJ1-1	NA	CASSPPGEWTEAFF	TGTGCCAGCAGTCCCCCCGGGGAATGGACTGAAGCTTTCTTT
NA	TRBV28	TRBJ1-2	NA	CASCRGTSNYGYTF	TGTGCCAGTTGCCGGGGGACCTCTAACTATGGCTACACCTTC
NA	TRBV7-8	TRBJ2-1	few	CASSLARGAYNEQFF	TGTGCCAGCAGCTTAGCCCGGGGAGCCTACAATGAGCAGTTCTTC
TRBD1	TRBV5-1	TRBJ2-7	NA	CASSRTGAYEQYF	TGCGCCAGCAGCCGGACAGGGGCCTACGAGCAGTACTTC
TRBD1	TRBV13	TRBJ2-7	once	CASSLGTGLSYEQYF	TGTGCCAGCAGCTTAGGGACAGGGCTCTCCTACGAGCAGTACTTC
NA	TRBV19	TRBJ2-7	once	CASSHLSSTYEQYF	TGTGCCAGTAGCCATCTATCTAGCACCTACGAGCAGTACTTC
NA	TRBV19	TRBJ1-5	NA	CASSISSNQPQHF	TGTGCCAGTAGTATCTCCTCCAATCAGCCCCAGCATTTT
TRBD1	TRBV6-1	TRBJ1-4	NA	CASSGPGTGLFELFF	TGTGCCAGCAGTGGGCCCGGGACAGGGCTTTTCGAACTGTTTTTT
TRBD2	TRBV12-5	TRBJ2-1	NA	CASARGGLEFNEQFF	TGTGCTAGTGCCCGGGGGGGACTAGAGTTCAATGAGCAGTTCTTC
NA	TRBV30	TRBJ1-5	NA	CAWSGQANQPQHF	TGTGCCTGGAGTGGACAGGCTAATCAGCCCCAGCATTTT
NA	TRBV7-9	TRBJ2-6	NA	CASSQTGSGANVLTF	TGTGCCAGCAGCCAGACAGGCTCTGGGGCCAACGTCCTGACTTTC
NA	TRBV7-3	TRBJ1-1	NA	CASSKGGNTEAFF	TGTGCCAGCAGCAAAGGGGGGAACACTGAAGCTTTCTTT
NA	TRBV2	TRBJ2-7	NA	CATRYGSSSYEQYF	TGTGCCACACGCTACGGGTCTAGCTCCTACGAGCAGTACTTC
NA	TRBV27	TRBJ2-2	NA	CASSRTGVTGELFF	TGTGCCAGCAGCCGGACCGGGGTCACCGGGGAGCTGTTTTTT
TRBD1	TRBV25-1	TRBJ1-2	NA	CASSEGTGVSGYTF	TGTGCCAGCAGTGAAGGGACAGGGGTCAGTGGCTACACCTTC
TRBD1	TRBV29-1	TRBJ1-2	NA	CSVIIRDRGRGYTF	TGCAGCGTTATAATCCGGGACAGGGGGCGTGGCTACACCTTC
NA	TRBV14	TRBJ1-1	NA	CASSQLVNTEAFF	TGTGCCAGCAGCCAACTAGTGAACACTGAAGCTTTCTTT
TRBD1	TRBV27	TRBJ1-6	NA	CASSPRQGRNSPLHF	TGTGCCAGCAGTCCTCGACAGGGTCGAAATTCACCCCTCCACTTT
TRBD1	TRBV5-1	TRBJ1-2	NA	CASSRDRVVDRGGYTF	TGCGCCAGCAGCAGAGACAGGGTTGTGGACCGAGGTGGCTACACCTTC
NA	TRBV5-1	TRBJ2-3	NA	CASSLRTERTDTQYF	TGCGCCAGCAGCTTAAGAACCGAGAGGACAGATACGCAGTATTTT
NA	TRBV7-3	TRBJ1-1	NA	CASDEALNTEAFF	TGTGCCAGCGACGAGGCCTTGAACACTGAAGCTTTCTTT
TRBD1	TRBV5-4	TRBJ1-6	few	CASSLGQGRNSPLHF	TGTGCCAGCAGCTTGGGACAGGGGAGAAATTCACCCCTCCACTTT
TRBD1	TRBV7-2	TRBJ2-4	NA	CASSLDRVGDIQYF	TGTGCCAGCAGCCTCGACAGGGTAGGGGACATTCAGTACTTC
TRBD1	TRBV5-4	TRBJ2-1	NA	CASSLPGQGARNEQFF	TGTGCCAGCAGCTTGCCGGGACAGGGGGCTCGGAATGAGCAGTTCTTC
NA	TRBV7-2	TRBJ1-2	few	CASSPEQGERGYTF	TGTGCCAGCAGCCCGGAACAGGGTGAACGGGGCTACACCTTC
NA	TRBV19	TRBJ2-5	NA	CASSIVSGTKETQYF	TGTGCCAGTAGTATAGTCTCGGGAACGAAGGAGACCCAGTACTTC
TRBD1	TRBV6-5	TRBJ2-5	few	CASSYGTGGAETQYF	TGTGCCAGCAGTTACGGGACAGGGGGTGCTGAGACCCAGTACTTC
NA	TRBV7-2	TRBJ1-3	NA	CASSLKGGGNTIYF	TGTGCCAGCAGCTTGAAGGGAGGTGGAAACACCATATATTTT
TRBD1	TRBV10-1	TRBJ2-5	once	CASSSGTGALRGETQYF	TGCGCCAGCAGTTCCGGGACAGGGGCTCTCAGGGGAGAGACCCAGTACTTC
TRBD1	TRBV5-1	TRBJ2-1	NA	CASSLGGRQGWSGEQFF	TGCGCCAGCAGCTTGGGGGGAAGACAGGGGTGGTCTGGTGAGCAGTTCTTC
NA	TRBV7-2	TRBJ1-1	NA	CASSLAGSVNTEAFF	TGTGCCAGCAGCTTAGCAGGCAGCGTGAACACTGAAGCTTTCTTT
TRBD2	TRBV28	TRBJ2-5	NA	CASSFPGVAGLVTVEETQYF	TGTGCCAGCAGTTTTCCCGGGGTAGCGGGATTAGTAACGGTGGAAGAGACCCAGTACTTC
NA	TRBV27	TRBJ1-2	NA	CASSPNRQVNYGYTF	TGTGCCAGCAGCCCCAACCGACAGGTTAACTATGGCTACACCTTC
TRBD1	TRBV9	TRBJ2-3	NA	CASSVETGRTDTQYF	TGTGCCAGCAGCGTAGAGACAGGGCGCACAGATACGCAGTATTTT
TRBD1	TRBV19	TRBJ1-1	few	CASSIGTGGRTEAFF	TGTGCCAGTAGTATTGGTACAGGGGGCCGAACTGAAGCTTTCTTT
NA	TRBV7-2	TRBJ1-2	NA	CASKRDYYGYTF	TGTGCCAGCAAGAGGGATTACTATGGCTACACCTTC
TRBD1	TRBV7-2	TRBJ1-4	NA	CASSFQGVGEKLFF	TGTGCCAGCAGCTTCCAGGGGGTCGGGGAAAAACTGTTTTTT
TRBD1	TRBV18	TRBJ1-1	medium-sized	CASSPPRTGGFTEAFF	TGTGCCAGCTCACCACCGAGGACAGGGGGCTTTACTGAAGCTTTCTTT
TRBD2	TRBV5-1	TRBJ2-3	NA	CASSWTGTSGRITDTQYF	TGCGCCAGCAGCTGGACCGGGACTAGCGGGAGGATCACAGATACGCAGTATTTT
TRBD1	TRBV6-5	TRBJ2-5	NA	CASSSGQGYETQYF	TGTGCCAGCAGCTCGGGACAGGGGTATGAGACCCAGTACTTC
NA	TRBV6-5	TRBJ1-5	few	CASSYQSNQPQHF	TGTGCCAGCAGTTACCAGAGCAATCAGCCCCAGCATTTT
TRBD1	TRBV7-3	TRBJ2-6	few	CASSLYDRGFSSGANVLTF	TGTGCCAGCAGCCTATATGACAGGGGCTTCAGCTCTGGGGCCAACGTCCTGACTTTC
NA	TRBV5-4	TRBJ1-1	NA	CASSPTRGGRTEAFF	TGTGCCAGCAGCCCCACCAGGGGTGGAAGAACTGAAGCTTTCTTT
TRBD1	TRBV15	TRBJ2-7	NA	CATSGQGATRSYEQYF	TGTGCCACCAGCGGACAGGGGGCAACAAGGTCCTACGAGCAGTACTTC
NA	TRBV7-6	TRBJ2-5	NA	CASSPRGETQYF	TGTGCCAGCAGCCCAAGGGGGGAGACCCAGTACTTC
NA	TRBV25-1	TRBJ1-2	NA	CASSGSRGYTF	TGTGCCAGCAGTGGGAGTCGTGGCTACACCTTC
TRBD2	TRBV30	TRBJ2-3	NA	CAWSLTSGGGSTDTQYF	TGTGCCTGGAGTTTGACTAGCGGAGGGGGGAGCACAGATACGCAGTATTTT
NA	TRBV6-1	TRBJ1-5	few	CASSKQGSGNQPQHF	TGTGCCAGCAGTAAACAGGGCTCCGGCAATCAGCCCCAGCATTTT